This T cell receptor beta chain originates from a study of T-cell memory formation after mild COVID-19. Study-level information: Most TCR clusters belonged to a single donor. Notes on the study in general: Memory from before infection featured some responding clones, which suggests cross-reactive memory joined.

The CDR3 is made up of 14 amino acids. Germline-derived CDR1 and CDR2 are SNHLY and FYNNEI. V gave up 7 bases and J gave up 0 bases, with 12 bases separating them. With constant-segment primers, 5'RACE yielded cDNA libraries of TCR alpha and TCR beta that carried sample barcodes and UMIs. TCRdb fed the 5' RACE reads into MiXCR, producing one record per CDR3 protein. The data show about 150,000 distinct CDR3 sequences, with around 21% seen just once and approximately 2% held by the top ten. This clonotype was seen a few times. Its specificity is not known. The clonotype comes from an adult woman who had mild COVID-19 (a few samples of this study predate the infection). Cell type and time point are not known. The specimen was PBMCs or a T cell subset sorted from them (not recorded which). The chain combines TRBV2 with TRBJ1-1, with D possibly matching TRBD1 (5 bases). DNA for the CDR3: TGTGCCAGCAACGCCCAGGGAGTGAACACTGAAGCTTTCTTT. Residues: CASNAQGVNTEAFF.